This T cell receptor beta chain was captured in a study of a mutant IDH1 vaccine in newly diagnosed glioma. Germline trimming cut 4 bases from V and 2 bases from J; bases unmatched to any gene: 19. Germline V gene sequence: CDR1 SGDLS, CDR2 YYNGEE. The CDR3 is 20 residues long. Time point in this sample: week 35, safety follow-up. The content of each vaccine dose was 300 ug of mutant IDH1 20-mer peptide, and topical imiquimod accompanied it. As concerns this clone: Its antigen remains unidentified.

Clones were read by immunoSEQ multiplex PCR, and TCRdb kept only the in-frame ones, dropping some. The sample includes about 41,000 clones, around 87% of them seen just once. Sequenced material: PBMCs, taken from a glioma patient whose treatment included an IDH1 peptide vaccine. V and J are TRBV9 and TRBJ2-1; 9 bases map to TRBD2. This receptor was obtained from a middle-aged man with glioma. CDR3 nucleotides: TGTGCCAGCAGCACGCGGACCCTAATCGCGACTAGCGGTACCTACAATGAGCAGTTCTTC. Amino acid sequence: CASSTRTLIATSGTYNEQFF.